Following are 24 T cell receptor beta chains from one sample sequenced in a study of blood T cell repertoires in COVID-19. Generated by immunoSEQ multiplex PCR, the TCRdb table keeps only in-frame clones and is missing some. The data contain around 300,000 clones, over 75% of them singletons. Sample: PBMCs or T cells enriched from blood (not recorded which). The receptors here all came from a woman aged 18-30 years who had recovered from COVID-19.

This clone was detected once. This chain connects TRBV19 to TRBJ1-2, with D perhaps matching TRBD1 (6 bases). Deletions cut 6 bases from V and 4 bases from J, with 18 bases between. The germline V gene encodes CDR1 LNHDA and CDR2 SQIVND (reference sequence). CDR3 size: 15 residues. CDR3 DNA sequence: TGTGCCAGTAGCCCCAAAGGGACACCGTTCTATGGCTACACCTTC. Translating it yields CASSPKGTPFYGYTF.

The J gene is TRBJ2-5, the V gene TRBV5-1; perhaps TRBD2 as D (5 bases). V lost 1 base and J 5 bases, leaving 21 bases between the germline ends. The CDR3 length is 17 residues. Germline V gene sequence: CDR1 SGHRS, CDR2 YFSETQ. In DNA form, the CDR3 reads TGCGCCAGCAGCTTGCAACATCCTACCAGCCCGGGGGAGACCCAGTACTTC. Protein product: CASSLQHPTSPGETQYF.

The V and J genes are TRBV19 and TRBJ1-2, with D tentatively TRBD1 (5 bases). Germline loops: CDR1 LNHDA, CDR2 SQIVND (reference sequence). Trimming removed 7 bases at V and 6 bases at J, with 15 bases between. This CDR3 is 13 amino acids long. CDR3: CASTSLEGNGYTF. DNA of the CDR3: TGTGCCAGTACATCGTTGGAGGGGAATGGCTACACCTTC.

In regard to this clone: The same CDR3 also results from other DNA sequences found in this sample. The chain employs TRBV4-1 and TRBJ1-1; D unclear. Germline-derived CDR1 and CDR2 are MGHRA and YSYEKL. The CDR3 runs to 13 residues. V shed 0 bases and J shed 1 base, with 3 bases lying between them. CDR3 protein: CASSQDRNTEAFF. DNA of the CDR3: TGCGCCAGCAGCCAAGACAGGAACACTGAAGCTTTCTTT.

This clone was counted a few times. The CDR3 DNA sequence: TGTGCCAGCAGTTACTGGGACAGTACGTCACCCCTCCACTTT. It translates to CASSYWDSTSPLHF. V gene TRBV6-2 or TRBV6-3 combines with J gene TRBJ1-6; 7 nucleotides match TRBD1. CDR1 is MNHEY, CDR2 SVGEGT, per germline. Trimming at V came to 1 base and at J to 10 bases, leaving 4 bases not matched to a gene. CDR3 length equals 14 residues.

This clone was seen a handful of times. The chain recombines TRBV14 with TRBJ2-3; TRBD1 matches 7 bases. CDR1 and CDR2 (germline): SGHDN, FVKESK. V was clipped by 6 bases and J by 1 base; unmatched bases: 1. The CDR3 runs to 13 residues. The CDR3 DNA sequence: TGTGCCAGCAGAGGGGGCGGCACAGATACGCAGTATTTT. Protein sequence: CASRGGGTDTQYF.

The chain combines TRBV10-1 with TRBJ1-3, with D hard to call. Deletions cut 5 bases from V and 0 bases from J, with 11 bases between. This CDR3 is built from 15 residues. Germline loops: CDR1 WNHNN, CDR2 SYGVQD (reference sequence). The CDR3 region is CASSRRLISGNTIYF. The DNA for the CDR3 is TGCGCCAGCAGTAGGCGGCTGATCTCTGGAAACACCATATATTTT.

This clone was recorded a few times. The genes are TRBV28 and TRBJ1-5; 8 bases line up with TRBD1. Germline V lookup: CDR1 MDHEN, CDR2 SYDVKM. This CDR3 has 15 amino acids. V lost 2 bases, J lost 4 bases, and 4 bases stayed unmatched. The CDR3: CASSLMRTGNQPQHF. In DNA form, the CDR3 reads TGTGCCAGCAGTTTAATGAGGACAGGGAATCAGCCCCAGCATTTT.

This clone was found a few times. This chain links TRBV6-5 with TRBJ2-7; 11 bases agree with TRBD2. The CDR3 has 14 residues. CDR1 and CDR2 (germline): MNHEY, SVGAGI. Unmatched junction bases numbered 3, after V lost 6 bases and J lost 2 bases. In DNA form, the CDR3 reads TGTGCCAGCAGATTGACTAGCGGGACCTACGAGCAGTACTTC. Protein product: CASRLTSGTYEQYF.

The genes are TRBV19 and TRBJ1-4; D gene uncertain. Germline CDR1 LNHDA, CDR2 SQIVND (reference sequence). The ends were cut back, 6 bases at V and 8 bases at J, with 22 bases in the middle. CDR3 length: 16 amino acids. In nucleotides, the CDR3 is TGTGCCAGTAGCGACTCGGGGAAGAGGCGTGGGGAAAAACTGTTTTTT. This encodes CASSDSGKRRGEKLFF.

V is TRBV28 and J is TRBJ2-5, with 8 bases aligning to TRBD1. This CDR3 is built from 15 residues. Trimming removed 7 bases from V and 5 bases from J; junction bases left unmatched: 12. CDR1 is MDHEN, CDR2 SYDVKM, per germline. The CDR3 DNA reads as TGTGCCAGCACCCCGCCCCAGACAGGGGAGGAGACCCAGTACTTC. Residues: CASTPPQTGEETQYF.

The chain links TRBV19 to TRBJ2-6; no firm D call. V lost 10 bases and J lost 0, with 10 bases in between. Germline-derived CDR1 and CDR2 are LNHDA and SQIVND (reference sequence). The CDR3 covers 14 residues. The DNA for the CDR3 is TGTGCCACCGCCCAGTTCTCTGGGGCCAACGTCCTGACTTTC. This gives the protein CATAQFSGANVLTF. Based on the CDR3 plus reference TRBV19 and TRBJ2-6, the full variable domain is DGGITQSPKYLFRKEGQNVTLSCEQNLNHDAMYWYRQDPGQGLRLIYYSQIVNDFQKGDIAEGYSVSREKKESFPLTVTSAQKNPTAFYLCATAQFSGANVLTFGAGSRLTVL.

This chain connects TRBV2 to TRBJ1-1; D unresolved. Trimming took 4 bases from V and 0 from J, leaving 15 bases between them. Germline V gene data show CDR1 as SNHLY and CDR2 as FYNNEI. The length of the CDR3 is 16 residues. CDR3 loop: CASSAERQVLNTEAFF. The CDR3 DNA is TGTGCCAGCAGTGCAGAGCGGCAAGTTCTGAACACTGAAGCTTTCTTT.

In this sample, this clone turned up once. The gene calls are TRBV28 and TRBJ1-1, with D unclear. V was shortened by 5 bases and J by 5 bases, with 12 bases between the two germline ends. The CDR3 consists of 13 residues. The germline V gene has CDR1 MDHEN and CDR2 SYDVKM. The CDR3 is CASSTDGVTEAFF. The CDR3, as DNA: TGTGCCAGCAGTACGGACGGGGTAACTGAAGCTTTCTTT.

The CDR3 DNA reads TGCGCCAGCAGTTCCCGGACAGGGCCCATGAACACTGAAGCTTTCTTT. Its protein is CASSSRTGPMNTEAFF. This chain uses TRBV5-1 with TRBJ1-1, with 8 bases that match TRBD1. Germline lookup yields CDR1 SGHRS and CDR2 YFSETQ. The trim removed 5 bases at V and 0 bases at J, leaving 9 bases unmatched. This CDR3 is built from 16 residues.

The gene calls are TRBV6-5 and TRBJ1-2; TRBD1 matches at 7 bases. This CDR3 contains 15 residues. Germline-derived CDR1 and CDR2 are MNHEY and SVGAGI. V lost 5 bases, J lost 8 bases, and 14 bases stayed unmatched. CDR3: CASSPPGQTFRGYTF. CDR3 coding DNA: TGTGCCAGCAGTCCTCCGGGACAGACCTTTAGGGGCTACACCTTC.

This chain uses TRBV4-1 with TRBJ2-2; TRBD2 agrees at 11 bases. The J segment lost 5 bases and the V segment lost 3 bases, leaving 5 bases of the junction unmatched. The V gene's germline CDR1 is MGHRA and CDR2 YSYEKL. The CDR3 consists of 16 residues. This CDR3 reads CASSHLLAGVTGELFF. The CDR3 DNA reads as TGCGCCAGCAGCCACCTACTAGCGGGGGTAACCGGGGAGCTGTTTTTT.

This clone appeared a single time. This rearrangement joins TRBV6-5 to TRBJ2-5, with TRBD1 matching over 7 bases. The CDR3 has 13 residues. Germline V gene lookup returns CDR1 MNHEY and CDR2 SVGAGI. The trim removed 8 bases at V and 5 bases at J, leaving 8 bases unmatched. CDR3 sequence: CASSGQAWETQYF. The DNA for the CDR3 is TGTGCCAGCTCCGGACAGGCGTGGGAGACCCAGTACTTC.

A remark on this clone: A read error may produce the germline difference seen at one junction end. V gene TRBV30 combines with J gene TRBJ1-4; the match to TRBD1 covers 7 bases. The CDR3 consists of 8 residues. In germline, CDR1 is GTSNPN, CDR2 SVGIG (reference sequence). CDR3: CAWERQGF. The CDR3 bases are TGTGCCTGGGAACGACAGGGCTTT. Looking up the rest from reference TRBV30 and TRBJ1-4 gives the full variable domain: SQTIHQWPATLVQPVGSPLSLECTVEGTSNPNLYWYRQAAGRGLQLLFYSVGIGQISSEVPQNLSASRPQDRQFILSSKKLLLSDSGFYLCAWERQGFGSGTQLSVL.

The CDR3 region is CASSETQGSYEQYF. The CDR3 nucleotides are TGTGCCAGCAGTGAAACACAGGGCTCCTACGAGCAGTACTTC. V usage is TRBV6-1 and J usage is TRBJ2-7, with TRBD1 as a possible D gene (6 bases). The length of the CDR3 is 14 residues. CDR1 MNHNS and CDR2 SASEGT come from the germline V gene. V was pared by 2 bases and J by 0 bases, with 8 bases between.

The CDR3, as DNA: TGTGCCAGCAGCTTGGGTCTCCTTTCCTCCTACAATGAGCAGTTCTTC. Its protein product is CASSLGLLSSYNEQFF. The chain uses TRBV5-4 and TRBJ2-1, with D unclear. With 0 bases removed from V and 0 bases from J, the gap between germline ends came to 10 bases. The CDR3 totals 16 residues. Germline V gene sequence: CDR1 SGHNT, CDR2 YYREEE (reference sequence). Full variable domain (rest looked up from reference TRBV5-4 and TRBJ2-1): ETGVTQSPTHLIKTRGQQVTLRCSSQSGHNTVSWYQQALGQGPQFIFQYYREEENGRGNFPPRFSGLQFPNYSSELNVNALELDDSALYLCASSLGLLSSYNEQFFGPGTRLTVL.

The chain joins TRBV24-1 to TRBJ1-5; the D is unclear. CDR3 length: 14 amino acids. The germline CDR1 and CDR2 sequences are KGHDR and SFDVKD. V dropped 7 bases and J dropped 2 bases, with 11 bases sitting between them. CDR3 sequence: CATRFMRGNQPQHF. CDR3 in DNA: TGTGCCACCAGGTTTATGCGAGGCAATCAGCCCCAGCATTTT.

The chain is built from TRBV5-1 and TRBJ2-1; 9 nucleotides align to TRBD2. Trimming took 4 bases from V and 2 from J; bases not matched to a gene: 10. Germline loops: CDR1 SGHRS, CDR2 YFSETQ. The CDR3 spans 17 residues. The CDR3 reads CASSAGTSPSPYNEQFF. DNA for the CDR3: TGCGCCAGCAGCGCTGGGACTAGCCCGTCCCCCTACAATGAGCAGTTCTTC. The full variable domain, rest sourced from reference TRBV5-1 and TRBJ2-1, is KAGVTQTPRYLIKTRGQQVTLSCSPISGHRSVSWYQQTPGQGLQFLFEYFSETQRNKGNFPGRFSGRQFSNSRSEMNVSTLELGDSALYLCASSAGTSPSPYNEQFFGPGTRLTVL.

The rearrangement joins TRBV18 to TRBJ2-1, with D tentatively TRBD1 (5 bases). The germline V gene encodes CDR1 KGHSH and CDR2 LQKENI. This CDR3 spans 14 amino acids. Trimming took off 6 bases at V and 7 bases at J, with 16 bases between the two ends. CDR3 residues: CASSGGIAGNEQFF. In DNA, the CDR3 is TGTGCCAGCTCGGGTGGGATAGCAGGGAATGAGCAGTTCTTC.